This TCR beta chain stems from a study of blood T cell repertoires in COVID-19. Using immunoSEQ multiplex PCR, the repertoire was profiled, and TCRdb retains in-frame clones only, with some absent. The table shows about 160,000 clones, with 75% to 85% occurring only once. The CDR3 extends over 16 amino acids. With 4 bases clipped from V and 9 bases from J, the junction kept 9 bases outside the gene matches. The V gene's germline CDR1 is SGHRS and CDR2 YFSETQ. This receptor was identified in a man aged 35 to 55 who had recovered from COVID-19. The material sequenced was PBMCs or T cells enriched from blood (not recorded which). This sequence joins TRBV5-1 and TRBJ2-3; 15 bases are shared with TRBD2. CDR3 in DNA: TGCGCCAGCAGCCTAGGACTAGCGGGGGGGCCGGGAACGCAGTATTTT. Its translation is CASSLGLAGGPGTQYF.